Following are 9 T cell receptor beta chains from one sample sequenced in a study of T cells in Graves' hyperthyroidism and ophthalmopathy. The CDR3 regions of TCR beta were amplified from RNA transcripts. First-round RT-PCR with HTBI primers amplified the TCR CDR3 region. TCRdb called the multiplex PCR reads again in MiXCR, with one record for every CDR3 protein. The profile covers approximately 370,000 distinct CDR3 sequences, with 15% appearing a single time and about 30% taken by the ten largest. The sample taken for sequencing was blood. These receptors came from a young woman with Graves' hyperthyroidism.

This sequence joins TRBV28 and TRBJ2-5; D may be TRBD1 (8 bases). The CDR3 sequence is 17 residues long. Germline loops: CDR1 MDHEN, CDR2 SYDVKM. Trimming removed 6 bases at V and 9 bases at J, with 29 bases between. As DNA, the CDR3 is TGTGCCAGCAGGATTGGGGATTACAGGGGGGGAAGGGAGGCCCAGTACTTC. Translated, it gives CASRIGDYRGGREAQYF.

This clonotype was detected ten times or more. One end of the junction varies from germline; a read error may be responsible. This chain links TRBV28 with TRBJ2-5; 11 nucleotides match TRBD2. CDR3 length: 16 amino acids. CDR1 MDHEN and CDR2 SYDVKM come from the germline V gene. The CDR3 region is CASSTLLAGAGEAQYF. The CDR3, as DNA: TGTGCCAGCAGTACCCTACTAGCGGGAGCCGGAGAGGCCCAGTACTTC.

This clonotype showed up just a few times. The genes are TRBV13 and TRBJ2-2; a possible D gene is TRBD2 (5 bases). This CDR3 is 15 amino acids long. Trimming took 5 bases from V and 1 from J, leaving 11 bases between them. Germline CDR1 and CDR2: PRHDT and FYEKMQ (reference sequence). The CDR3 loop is CASSPAAGNTGELFF. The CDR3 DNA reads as TGTGCCAGCAGCCCCGCTGCGGGGAACACCGGGGAGCTGTTTTTT.

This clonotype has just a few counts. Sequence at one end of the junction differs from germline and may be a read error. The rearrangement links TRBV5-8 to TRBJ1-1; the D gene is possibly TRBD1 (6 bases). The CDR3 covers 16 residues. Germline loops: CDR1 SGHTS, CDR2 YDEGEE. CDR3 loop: CASRLGHNKVGTEDFF. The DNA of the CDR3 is TGTGCCAGCAGGCTGGGACACAATAAAGTAGGGACTGAAGATTTCTTT.

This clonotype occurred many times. The CDR3 nucleotides read TGTGCCAGCAGTATCCGGGACAGGGGGTCACCCCTCCACTTT. The encoded protein is CASSIRDRGSPLHF. The chain links TRBV12-3 or TRBV12-4 to TRBJ1-6; TRBD1 aligns across 11 bases. J lost 10 bases, V lost 5 bases, and 4 bases had no gene match. The CDR3 consists of 14 residues.

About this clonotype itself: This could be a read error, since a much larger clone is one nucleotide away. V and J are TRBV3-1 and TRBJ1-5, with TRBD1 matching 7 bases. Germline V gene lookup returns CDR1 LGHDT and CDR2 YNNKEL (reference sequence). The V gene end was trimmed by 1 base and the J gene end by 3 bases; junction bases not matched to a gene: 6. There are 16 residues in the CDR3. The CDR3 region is CASSQGQGGYNQPQHF. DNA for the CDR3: TGTGCCAGCAGCCAAGGACAGGGAGGGTACAATCAGCCCCAGCATTTT.

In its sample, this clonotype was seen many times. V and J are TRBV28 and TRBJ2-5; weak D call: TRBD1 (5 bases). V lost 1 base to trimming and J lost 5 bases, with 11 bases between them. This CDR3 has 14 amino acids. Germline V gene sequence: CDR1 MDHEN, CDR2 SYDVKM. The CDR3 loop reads CASSLSGLGETQYF. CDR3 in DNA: TGTGCCAGCAGTTTATCAGGGTTAGGCGAGACCCAGTACTTC.

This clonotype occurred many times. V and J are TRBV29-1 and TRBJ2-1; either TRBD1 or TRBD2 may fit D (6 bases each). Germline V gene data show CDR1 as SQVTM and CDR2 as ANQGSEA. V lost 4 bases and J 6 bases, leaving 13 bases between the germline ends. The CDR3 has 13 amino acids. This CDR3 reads CSVAKGGLNEQFF. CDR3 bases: TGCAGCGTTGCAAAGGGGGGTCTCAATGAGCAGTTCTTC.

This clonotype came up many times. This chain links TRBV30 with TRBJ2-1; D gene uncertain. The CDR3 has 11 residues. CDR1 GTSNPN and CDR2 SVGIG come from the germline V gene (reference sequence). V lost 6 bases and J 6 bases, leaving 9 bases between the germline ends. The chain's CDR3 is CACPKSNEQFF. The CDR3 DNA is TGTGCCTGCCCAAAGTCCAATGAGCAGTTCTTC.